The T cell receptor (beta chain) described here comes from a study of T cells in localized non-small cell lung cancer. The germline V gene has CDR1 MNHEY and CDR2 SVGAGI. This CDR3 is built from 8 residues. Assay: immunoSEQ multiplex PCR; the TCRdb copy retains only in-frame clones and omits some. The table lists roughly 30,000 clones, approximately 91% of them singletons. Study-wide findings and caveats: Exceeding tumor, uninvolved adjacent lung had the highest T cell clonality.

Notes on this clone: The antigen remains undetermined.

The sample was PBMCs, taken before any cancer treatment. The receptor was derived from a man aged 40 to 70 with stage II lung adenocarcinoma. This chain links TRBV6-5 with TRBJ1-1; D might be TRBD1 (5 bases). The DNA for the CDR3 is TGTGCAGGGGATGAAGCTTTCTTT. Amino acid sequence: CAGDEAFF.